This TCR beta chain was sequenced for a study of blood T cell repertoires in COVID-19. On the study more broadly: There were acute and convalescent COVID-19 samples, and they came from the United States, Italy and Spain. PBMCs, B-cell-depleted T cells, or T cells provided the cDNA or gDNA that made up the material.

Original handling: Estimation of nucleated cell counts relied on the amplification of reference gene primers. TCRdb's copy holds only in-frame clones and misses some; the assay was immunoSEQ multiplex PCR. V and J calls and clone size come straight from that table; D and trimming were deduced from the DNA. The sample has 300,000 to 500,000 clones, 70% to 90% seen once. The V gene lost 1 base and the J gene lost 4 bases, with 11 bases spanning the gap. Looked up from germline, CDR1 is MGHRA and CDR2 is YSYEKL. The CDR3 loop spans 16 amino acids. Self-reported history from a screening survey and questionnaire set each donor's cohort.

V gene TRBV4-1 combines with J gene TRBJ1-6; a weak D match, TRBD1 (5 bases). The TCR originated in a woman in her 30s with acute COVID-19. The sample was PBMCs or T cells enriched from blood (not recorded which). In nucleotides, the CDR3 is TGCGCCAGCAGCCAAGCGGGGGGATCTTATAATTCACCCCTCCACTTT. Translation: CASSQAGGSYNSPLHF.